These 26 T cell receptor beta chains came from one sample sequenced in a study of Ad26.COV2.S vaccination and SARS-CoV-2 variants. Produced via immunoSEQ multiplex PCR; TCRdb's table is partial and in-frame only. The table shows about 320,000 clones, with 85% occurring only once. The sample's treatment: 19 received Ad26.COV2.S at low or high dose, single or two shots; a few received placebo; per-sample allocation not given. It was on day 63 after the first vaccine or placebo injection that samples were taken. The sample in question was peripheral blood, obtained in a trial of Ad26.COV2.S vaccine versus placebo. All receptors come from a person between 18 and 59 years old who received the Ad26.COV2.S COVID-19 vaccine or a placebo.

The rearrangement uses TRBV7-9 and TRBJ2-1, with TRBD2 matching over 7 bases. J lost 3 bases, V lost 5 bases, and 16 bases had no gene match. The CDR3 is made up of 18 amino acids. Germline V lookup: CDR1 SEHNR, CDR2 FQNEAQ (reference sequence). The CDR3 reads CASSPTPTLPSGYNEQFF. CDR3 sequence (DNA): TGTGCCAGCAGCCCAACCCCTACACTTCCTAGCGGCTACAATGAGCAGTTCTTC.

This chain joins TRBV28 and TRBJ1-4; 9 bases are shared with TRBD1. This CDR3 contains 14 residues. V gave up 7 bases and J gave up 5 bases; unmatched junction bases: 5. The V gene's germline CDR1 is MDHEN and CDR2 SYDVKM. CDR3 DNA: TGTGCCAGCAACCCGACAGGGGGGAATGAAAAACTGTTTTTT. Encoded protein: CASNPTGGNEKLFF. The full variable domain, completed using reference TRBV28 and TRBJ1-4, is DVKVTQSSRYLVKRTGEKVFLECVQDMDHENMFWYRQDPGLGLRLIYFSYDVKMKEKGDIPEGYSVSREKKERFSLILESASTNQTSMYLCASNPTGGNEKLFFGSGTQLSVL.

The chain carries TRBV29-1 and TRBJ2-2; D is possibly TRBD1 or TRBD2 (5 bases each). Germline V gives CDR1 SQVTM, CDR2 ANQGSEA. The CDR3 is made up of 14 amino acids. CDR3 amino acids: CTVRGGSNTGELFF. The DNA of the CDR3 is TGCACCGTAAGGGGTGGGAGCAACACCGGGGAGCTGTTTTTT.

About this clone itself: Other DNA sequences of this sample code for an identical CDR3. This rearrangement joins TRBV28 to TRBJ1-5; 9 nucleotides align to TRBD1. V gave up 6 bases and J gave up 4 bases; unmatched junction bases: 1. The CDR3 totals 13 residues. In germline, CDR1 is MDHEN, CDR2 SYDVKM. DNA for the CDR3: TGTGCCAGCAGCGGGACAGGGAATCAGCCCCAGCATTTT. Translating it yields CASSGTGNQPQHF.

The rearrangement uses TRBV19 and TRBJ1-2; 9 bases line up with TRBD1. The V gene end was trimmed by 1 base and the J gene end by 5 bases; junction bases not matched to a gene: 8. The CDR3 length is 16 residues. The germline V gene has CDR1 LNHDA and CDR2 SQIVND (reference sequence). CDR3 DNA: TGTGCCAGTAGTATAGCGTCCGGGACAGGGTCATATGGCTACACCTTC. It codes for CASSIASGTGSYGYTF. The complete variable domain, with remaining parts taken from reference TRBV19 and TRBJ1-2, reads DGGITQSPKYLFRKEGQNVTLSCEQNLNHDAMYWYRQDPGQGLRLIYYSQIVNDFQKGDIAEGYSVSREKKESFPLTVTSAQKNPTAFYLCASSIASGTGSYGYTFGSGTRLTVV.

This chain joins TRBV19 and TRBJ2-1, with D possibly TRBD2 on 6 matching bases. Germline V CDR1 and CDR2: LNHDA, SQIVND (reference sequence). V was clipped by 3 bases and J by 6 bases, with 9 bases between them. CDR3 length equals 13 residues. The CDR3 protein is CASSIMGGNEQFF. CDR3 coding DNA: TGTGCCAGTAGTATTATGGGGGGCAATGAGCAGTTCTTC.

The V call is TRBV18, the J call TRBJ2-1; D unclear. Germline V gene data show CDR1 as KGHSH and CDR2 as LQKENI. This CDR3 comprises 13 residues. The V and J ends lost 3 bases and 6 bases respectively, with 9 bases between them. As DNA, the CDR3 is TGTGCCAGCTCACCCCCCATTGGCAATGAGCAGTTCTTC. The encoded protein is CASSPPIGNEQFF.

The J gene is TRBJ2-7, the V gene TRBV6-6; tentative D call: TRBD2 (5 bases). CDR3 length: 11 amino acids. Germline V CDR1 and CDR2: MNHNY, SVGAGI (reference sequence). V lost 4 bases and J lost 6, with 7 bases in between. In DNA, the CDR3 is TGTGCCAGCAGTTTGGGAGCCGAGCAGTACTTC. It encodes CASSLGAEQYF.

The chain recombines TRBV4-1 with TRBJ2-1; D may match TRBD1 or TRBD2 (5 bases each). Germline loops: CDR1 MGHRA, CDR2 YSYEKL. Trimming removed 4 bases from V and 4 bases from J, with 23 bases in between. This CDR3 is built from 18 residues. CDR3 sequence: CASSLGPPGPLVYNEQFF. In DNA form, the CDR3 reads TGCGCCAGCAGCCTCGGGCCTCCGGGGCCGCTGGTATACAATGAGCAGTTCTTC.

The chain recombines TRBV4-2 with TRBJ1-3; D is unclear. The CDR3 runs 13 residues. The V end was cut by 2 bases, the J end by 8 bases, with 10 bases between. Germline lookup yields CDR1 LGHNA and CDR2 YNFKEQ. The CDR3 region has the DNA TGTGCCAGCAGCCAAATTTTGCGAGACACCATATATTTT. Translated: CASSQILRDTIYF.

This chain links TRBV5-1 with TRBJ2-6, with D unclear. V lost 0 bases to trimming and J lost 0 bases, with 7 bases between them. CDR1 SGHRS and CDR2 YFSETQ come from the germline V gene. CDR3 length: 16 amino acids. The CDR3 region is CASSLEGLSGANVLTF. CDR3 in DNA: TGCGCCAGCAGCTTGGAAGGCCTCTCTGGGGCCAACGTCCTGACTTTC.

This chain links TRBV11-3 with TRBJ2-1; TRBD1 aligns across 7 bases. V shed 0 bases and J 5 bases; nucleotides not matched to a gene: 7. The CDR3 sequence is 16 residues long. Germline values: CDR1 SGHNT, CDR2 YENEEA. The CDR3 DNA sequence: TGTGCCAGCAGCTTAGATTCCTCGAGGGGGCACAATGAGCAGTTCTTC. It translates to CASSLDSSRGHNEQFF.

The table lists this clone with a count of one. The rearrangement links TRBV6-5 to TRBJ1-5; 9 bases line up with TRBD1. V dropped 4 bases and J dropped 4; count of bases not matched to a gene: 2. Germline lookup yields CDR1 MNHEY and CDR2 SVGAGI. The CDR3 has 14 amino acids. CDR3 protein: CASSFDRGNQPQHF. The CDR3 coding sequence is TGTGCCAGCAGTTTCGACAGGGGGAATCAGCCCCAGCATTTT.

This chain uses TRBV7-6 with TRBJ2-3; TRBD1 matches at 7 bases. The germline CDR1 and CDR2 sequences are SGHVS and FNYEAQ. The junction had 3 bases not matched to a gene; V was cut back by 3 bases and J by 0 bases. This CDR3 comprises 15 residues. CDR3 nucleotides: TGTGCCAGCAGCTTGGAGACAGGGAGCACAGATACGCAGTATTTT. Amino acid sequence: CASSLETGSTDTQYF.

J is TRBJ2-3 and V is TRBV5-4, with 9 bases aligning to TRBD2. V lost 1 base to trimming and J lost 1 base; unmatched junction nucleotides: 4. The CDR3 has 16 residues. CDR1 and CDR2 from the germline V gene are SGHNT and YYREEE (reference sequence). DNA for the CDR3: TGTGCCAGCAGCTTGAGGCGGGGGGGCCGCACAGATACGCAGTATTTT. This sequence encodes CASSLRRGGRTDTQYF.

For this clone: One end of the junction is discordant with germline, which a read error may explain. CDR3 coding DNA: TGTGCCAGCAGTCAAGGGAGGTGGTACACAGATACGCAGTATTTT. Residues: CASSQGRWYTDTQYF. The V call is TRBV14, the J call TRBJ2-3, with a tentative D call TRBD2 (6 bases). CDR1 is SGHDN and CDR2 is FVKESK in the germline V gene. The CDR3 covers 15 residues.

This clone was counted only a few times. The chain combines TRBV18 with TRBJ2-7; a possible D gene is TRBD1 (5 bases). This CDR3 is 14 amino acids long. Germline loops: CDR1 KGHSH, CDR2 LQKENI. V lost 2 bases and J 3 bases, leaving 11 bases between the germline ends. As DNA, the CDR3 is TGTGCCAGCTCACCAGGGGCAGGATTCTACGAGCAGTACTTC. Translated, it gives CASSPGAGFYEQYF.

The V and J genes are TRBV6-1 and TRBJ2-2; either TRBD1 or TRBD2 may fit D (6 bases each). Trimming left V 1 base short and J 4 bases short, with 13 bases between. The CDR3 has 16 amino acids. CDR1 is MNHNS, CDR2 SASEGT, per germline. The CDR3 region is CASSEGGGRVTGELFF. The CDR3 region has the DNA TGTGCCAGCAGTGAAGGAGGGGGGCGCGTCACCGGGGAGCTGTTTTTT.

V and J are TRBV7-8 and TRBJ2-7; perhaps D is TRBD1 or TRBD2 (5 bases each). V was clipped by 4 bases and J by 2 bases, with 15 bases between them. Looked up from germline, CDR1 is SGHVS and CDR2 is FQNEAQ. The CDR3 is 15 residues long. The CDR3 here is CASSYTGTWAYEQYF. Here the CDR3 DNA reads TGTGCCAGCAGCTACACCGGGACCTGGGCCTACGAGCAGTACTTC.

This clone is a singleton in its sample. The junction does not match germline at one end; this may be a read error. The V call is TRBV3-1 (or the pseudogene TRBV3-2), the J call TRBJ1-2, with 9 bases aligning to TRBD1. CDR3 length equals 12 residues. The germline gives CDR1 LGHDT, CDR2 YNNKEL (reference sequence). The CDR3 protein is CASSQGTGSGHF. CDR3 nucleotide sequence: TGTGCCAGCAGCCAGGGGACAGGGTCGGGACACTTC.

The chain carries TRBV15 and TRBJ2-2, with TRBD1 matching 9 bases. Losses at the gene ends were 3 bases for V and 2 bases for J; bases not matched to a gene: 7. This CDR3 has 17 residues. Looked up from germline, CDR1 is LNHNV and CDR2 is YYDKDF (reference sequence). Here the CDR3 reads CATSRPGTGTNTGELFF. The CDR3 nucleotides are TGTGCCACCAGCAGGCCCGGGACAGGGACTAACACCGGGGAGCTGTTTTTT.

The chain is built from TRBV18 and TRBJ1-4, with 9 nucleotides matching TRBD1. The CDR3 is 12 amino acids. V shed 5 bases and J 12 bases; nucleotides not matched to a gene: 4. The germline gives CDR1 KGHSH, CDR2 LQKENI. The CDR3 bases are TGTGCCAGCTCAGAGGACAGGGGTGAACTGTTTTTT. Encoded protein: CASSEDRGELFF.

For the CDR3, the DNA is TGTGCCAGCAGCAATGGGTCCGCCTATAATTCACCCCTCCACTTT. This sequence encodes CASSNGSAYNSPLHF. The gene calls are TRBV21-1 and TRBJ1-6. TRBV21-1 is given as a pseudogene. CDR3 length: 15 amino acids.

The rearrangement joins TRBV6-1 to TRBJ1-5; D unclear. Germline V CDR1 and CDR2: MNHNS, SASEGT. The CDR3 is made up of 14 amino acids. The V end lost 2 bases, the J end lost 3 bases, and 8 bases lay between the germline ends. The chain's CDR3 is CASSESGYNQPQHF. The CDR3 coding sequence is TGTGCCAGCAGTGAATCGGGGTACAATCAGCCCCAGCATTTT.

In this sample, this clone turned up once. The V gene is TRBV15, the J gene TRBJ2-5, with D tentatively TRBD2 (5 bases). V gave up 5 bases and J gave up 4 bases, with 11 bases separating them. Germline V gene data show CDR1 as LNHNV and CDR2 as YYDKDF (reference sequence). The length of the CDR3 is 13 residues. CDR3 protein: CATSSYEGETQYF. The CDR3 DNA sequence: TGTGCCACCAGCTCATACGAGGGAGAGACCCAGTACTTC.

This sequence joins TRBV10-1 and TRBJ2-7; D is tentatively TRBD1 or TRBD2 (5 bases each). Germline-derived CDR1 and CDR2 are WNHNN and SYGVQD (reference sequence). V shed 0 bases and J shed 0 bases, with 12 bases lying between them. The CDR3 runs 16 residues. The CDR3 bases are TGCGCCAGCAGTGAGTCGGAGCGGCAGGGCTCCTACGAGCAGTACTTC. This codes for CASSESERQGSYEQYF.